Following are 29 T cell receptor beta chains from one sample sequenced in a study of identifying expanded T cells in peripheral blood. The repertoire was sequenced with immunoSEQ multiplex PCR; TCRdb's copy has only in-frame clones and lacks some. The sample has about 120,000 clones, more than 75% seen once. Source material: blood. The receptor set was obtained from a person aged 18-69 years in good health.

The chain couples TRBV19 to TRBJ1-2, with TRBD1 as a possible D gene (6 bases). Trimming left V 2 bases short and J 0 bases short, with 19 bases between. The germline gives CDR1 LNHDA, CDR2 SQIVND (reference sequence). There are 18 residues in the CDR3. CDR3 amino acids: CASSIHPGTSNANYGYTF. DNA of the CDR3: TGTGCCAGTAGTATACACCCCGGGACATCTAATGCTAACTATGGCTACACCTTC. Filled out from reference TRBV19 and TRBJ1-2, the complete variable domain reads DGGITQSPKYLFRKEGQNVTLSCEQNLNHDAMYWYRQDPGQGLRLIYYSQIVNDFQKGDIAEGYSVSREKKESFPLTVTSAQKNPTAFYLCASSIHPGTSNANYGYTFGSGTRLTVV.

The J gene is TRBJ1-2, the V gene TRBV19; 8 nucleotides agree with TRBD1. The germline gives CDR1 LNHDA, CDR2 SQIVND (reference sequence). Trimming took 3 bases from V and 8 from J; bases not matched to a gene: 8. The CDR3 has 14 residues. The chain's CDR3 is CASSISYAGGGYTF. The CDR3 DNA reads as TGTGCCAGTAGTATTTCGTATGCAGGGGGCGGCTACACCTTC.

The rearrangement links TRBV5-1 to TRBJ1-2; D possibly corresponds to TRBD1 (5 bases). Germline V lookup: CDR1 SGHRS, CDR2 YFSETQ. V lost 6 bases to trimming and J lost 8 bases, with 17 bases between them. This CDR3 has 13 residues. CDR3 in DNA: TGCGCCAGCAACACCGGCCAGGGTGGCGGCTACACCTTC. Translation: CASNTGQGGGYTF.

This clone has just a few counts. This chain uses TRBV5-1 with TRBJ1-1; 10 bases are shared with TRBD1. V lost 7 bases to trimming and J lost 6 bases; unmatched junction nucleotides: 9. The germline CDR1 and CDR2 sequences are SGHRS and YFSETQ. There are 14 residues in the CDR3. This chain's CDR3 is CASSQGQGIPEAFF. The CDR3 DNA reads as TGCGCCAGCTCTCAGGGACAGGGGATCCCTGAAGCTTTCTTT. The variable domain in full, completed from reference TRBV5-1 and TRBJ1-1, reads KAGVTQTPRYLIKTRGQQVTLSCSPISGHRSVSWYQQTPGQGLQFLFEYFSETQRNKGNFPGRFSGRQFSNSRSEMNVSTLELGDSALYLCASSQGQGIPEAFFGQGTRLTVV.

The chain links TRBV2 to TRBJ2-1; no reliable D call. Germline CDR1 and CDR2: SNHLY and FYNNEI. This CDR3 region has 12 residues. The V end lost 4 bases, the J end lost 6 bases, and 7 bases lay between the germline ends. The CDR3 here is CASSGPGNEQFF. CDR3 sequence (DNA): TGTGCCAGCAGTGGACCTGGCAATGAGCAGTTCTTC.

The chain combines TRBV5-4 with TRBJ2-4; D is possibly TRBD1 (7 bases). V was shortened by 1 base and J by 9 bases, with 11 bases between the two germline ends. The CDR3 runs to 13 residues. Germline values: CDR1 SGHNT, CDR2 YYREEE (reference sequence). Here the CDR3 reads CASSLPQGGIQYF. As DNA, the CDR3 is TGTGCCAGCAGCTTGCCGCAGGGGGGCATTCAGTACTTC. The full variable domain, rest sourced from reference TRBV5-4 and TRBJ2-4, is ETGVTQSPTHLIKTRGQQVTLRCSSQSGHNTVSWYQQALGQGPQFIFQYYREEENGRGNFPPRFSGLQFPNYSSELNVNALELDDSALYLCASSLPQGGIQYFGAGTRLSVL.

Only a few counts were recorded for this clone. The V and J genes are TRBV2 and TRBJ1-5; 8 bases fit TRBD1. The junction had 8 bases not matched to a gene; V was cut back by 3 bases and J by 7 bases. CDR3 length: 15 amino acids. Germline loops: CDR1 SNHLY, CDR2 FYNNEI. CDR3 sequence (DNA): TGTGCCAGCAGTGATGACCGACAGGGGTACCAGCCCCAGCATTTT. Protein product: CASSDDRQGYQPQHF.

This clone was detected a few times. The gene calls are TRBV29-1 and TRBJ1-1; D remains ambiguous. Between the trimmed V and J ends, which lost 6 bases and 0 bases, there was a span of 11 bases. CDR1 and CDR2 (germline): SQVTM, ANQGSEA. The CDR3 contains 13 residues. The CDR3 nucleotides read TGCAGCGTACAGATTACTATGAACACTGAAGCTTTCTTT. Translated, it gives CSVQITMNTEAFF.

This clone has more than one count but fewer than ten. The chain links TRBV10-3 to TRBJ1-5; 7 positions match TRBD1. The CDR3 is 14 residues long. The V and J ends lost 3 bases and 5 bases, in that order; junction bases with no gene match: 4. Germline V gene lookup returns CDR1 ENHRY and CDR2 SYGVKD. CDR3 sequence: CAISDGQGDQPQHF. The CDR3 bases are TGTGCCATCAGTGACGGGCAGGGGGATCAGCCCCAGCATTTT.

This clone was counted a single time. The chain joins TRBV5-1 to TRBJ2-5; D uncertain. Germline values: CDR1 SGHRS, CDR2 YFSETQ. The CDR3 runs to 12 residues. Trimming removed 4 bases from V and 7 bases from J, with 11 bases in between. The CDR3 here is CASSRSPATQYF. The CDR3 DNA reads TGCGCCAGCAGCCGCTCCCCTGCGACCCAGTACTTC.

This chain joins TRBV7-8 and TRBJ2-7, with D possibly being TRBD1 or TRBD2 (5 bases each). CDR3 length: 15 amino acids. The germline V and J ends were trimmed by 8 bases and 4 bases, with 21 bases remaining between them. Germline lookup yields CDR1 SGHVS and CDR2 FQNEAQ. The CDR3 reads CASLPGARNRYEQYF. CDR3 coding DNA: TGTGCCAGCTTACCCGGGGCCCGAAATCGTTACGAGCAGTACTTC.

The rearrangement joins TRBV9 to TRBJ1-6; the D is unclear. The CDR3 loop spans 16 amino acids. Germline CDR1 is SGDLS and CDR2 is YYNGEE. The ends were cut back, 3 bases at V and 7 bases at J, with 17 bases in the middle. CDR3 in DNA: TGTGCCAGCAGCGCAGACTATGGCCAGGTCAATTCACCCCTCCACTTT. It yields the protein CASSADYGQVNSPLHF.

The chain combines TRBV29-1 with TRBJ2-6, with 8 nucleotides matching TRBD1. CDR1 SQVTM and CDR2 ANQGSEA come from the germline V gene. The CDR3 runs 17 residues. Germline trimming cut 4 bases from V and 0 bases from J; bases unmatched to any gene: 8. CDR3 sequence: CSVAGTGGYSGANVLTF. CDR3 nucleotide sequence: TGCAGCGTTGCCGGGACAGGCGGATACTCTGGGGCCAACGTCCTGACTTTC.

Here the CDR3 reads CASSPRQGASSGELFF. CDR3 nucleotides: TGTGCCAGCTCACCACGACAGGGGGCTAGTTCCGGGGAGCTGTTTTTT. The rearrangement uses TRBV18 and TRBJ2-2, with 10 nucleotides matching TRBD1. There are 16 residues in the CDR3. Germline V lookup: CDR1 KGHSH, CDR2 LQKENI. V shed 1 base, J shed 6 bases, and the junction held 5 bases outside the gene matches.

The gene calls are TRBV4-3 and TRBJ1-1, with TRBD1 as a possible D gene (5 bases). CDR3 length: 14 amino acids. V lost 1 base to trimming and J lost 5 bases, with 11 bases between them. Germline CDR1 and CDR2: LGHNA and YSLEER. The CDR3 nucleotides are TGCGCCAGCAGCCAAGGCGGGGGAAGGACTGAAGCTTTCTTT. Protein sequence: CASSQGGGRTEAFF.

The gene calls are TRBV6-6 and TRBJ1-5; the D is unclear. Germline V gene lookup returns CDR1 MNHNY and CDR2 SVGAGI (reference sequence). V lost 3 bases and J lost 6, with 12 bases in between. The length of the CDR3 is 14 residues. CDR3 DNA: TGTGCCAGCAGTTATGCAAGAGTGGGTCAGCCCCAGCATTTT. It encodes CASSYARVGQPQHF.

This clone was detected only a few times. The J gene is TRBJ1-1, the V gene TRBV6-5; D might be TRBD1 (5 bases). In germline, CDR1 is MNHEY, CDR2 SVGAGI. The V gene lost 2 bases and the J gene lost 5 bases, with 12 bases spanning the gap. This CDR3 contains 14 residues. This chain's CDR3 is CASSYAAGRTEAFF. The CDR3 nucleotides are TGTGCCAGCAGTTACGCGGCAGGGAGAACTGAAGCTTTCTTT.

CDR3 in amino acids: CASSRAGQGETQYF. The CDR3 coding sequence is TGTGCCAGCAGCCGCGCGGGACAGGGCGAGACCCAGTACTTC. The chain has TRBV14 and TRBJ2-5; 9 bases map to TRBD1. Looked up from germline, CDR1 is SGHDN and CDR2 is FVKESK. With V trimmed by 4 bases and J by 5 bases, 5 bases remained unmatched. The CDR3 totals 14 residues.

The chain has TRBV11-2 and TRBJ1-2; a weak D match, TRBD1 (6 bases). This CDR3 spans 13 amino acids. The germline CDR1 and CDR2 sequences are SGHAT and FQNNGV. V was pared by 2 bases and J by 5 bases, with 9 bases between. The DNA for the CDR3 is TGTGCCAGCAGCTTAAGGGGGGTATATGGCTACACCTTC. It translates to CASSLRGVYGYTF.

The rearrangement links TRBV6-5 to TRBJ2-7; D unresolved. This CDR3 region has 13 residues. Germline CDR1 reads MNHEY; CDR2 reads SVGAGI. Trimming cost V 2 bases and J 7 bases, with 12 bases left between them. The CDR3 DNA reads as TGTGCCAGCAGTTACGGGATTTGGGGAGAGCAGTACTTC. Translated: CASSYGIWGEQYF.

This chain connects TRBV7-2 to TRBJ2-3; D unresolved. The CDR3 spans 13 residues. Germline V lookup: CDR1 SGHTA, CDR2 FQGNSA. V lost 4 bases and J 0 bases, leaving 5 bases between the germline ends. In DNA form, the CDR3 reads TGTGCCAGCAGCTCAAGCAGCACAGATACGCAGTATTTT. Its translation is CASSSSSTDTQYF.

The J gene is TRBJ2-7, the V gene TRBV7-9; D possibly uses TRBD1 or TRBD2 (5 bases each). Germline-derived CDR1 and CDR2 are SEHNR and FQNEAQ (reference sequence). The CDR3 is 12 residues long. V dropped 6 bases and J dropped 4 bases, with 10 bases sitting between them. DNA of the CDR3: TGTGCCAGCAGACTAGACAGTTACGAGCAGTACTTC. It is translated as CASRLDSYEQYF.

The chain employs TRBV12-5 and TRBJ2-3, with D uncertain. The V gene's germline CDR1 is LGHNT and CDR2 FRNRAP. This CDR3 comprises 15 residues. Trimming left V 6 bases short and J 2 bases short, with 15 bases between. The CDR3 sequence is CASGPQQLYTDTQYF. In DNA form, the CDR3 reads TGTGCTAGTGGCCCTCAGCAGTTGTACACAGATACGCAGTATTTT.

CDR3 amino acids: CSVVGTDANQPQHF. CDR3 sequence (DNA): TGCAGCGTTGTCGGGACGGATGCTAATCAGCCCCAGCATTTT. The rearrangement joins TRBV29-1 to TRBJ1-5, with D possibly matching TRBD1 (5 bases). The CDR3 loop spans 14 amino acids. Germline V gene sequence: CDR1 SQVTM, CDR2 ANQGSEA. V was shortened by 4 bases and J by 4 bases, with 14 bases between the two germline ends.

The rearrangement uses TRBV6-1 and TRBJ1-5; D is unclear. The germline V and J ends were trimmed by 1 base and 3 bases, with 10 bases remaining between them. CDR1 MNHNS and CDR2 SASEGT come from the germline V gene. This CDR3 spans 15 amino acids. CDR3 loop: CASSEDGGNNQPQHF. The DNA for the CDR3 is TGTGCCAGCAGTGAAGACGGCGGTAACAATCAGCCCCAGCATTTT.

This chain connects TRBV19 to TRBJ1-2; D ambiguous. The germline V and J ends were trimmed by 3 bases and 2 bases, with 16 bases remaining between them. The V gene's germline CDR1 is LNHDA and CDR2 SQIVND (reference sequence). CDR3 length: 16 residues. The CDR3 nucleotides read TGTGCCAGTAGTATCCCCAAGGCCAGTTTCAACTATGGCTACACCTTC. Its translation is CASSIPKASFNYGYTF.

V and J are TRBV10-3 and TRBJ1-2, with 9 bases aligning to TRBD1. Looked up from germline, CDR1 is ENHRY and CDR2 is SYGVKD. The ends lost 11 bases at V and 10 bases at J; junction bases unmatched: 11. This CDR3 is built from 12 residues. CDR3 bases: TGTGCCGCTGCCGGGACAGGGATCGTCTACACCTTC. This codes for CAAAGTGIVYTF.

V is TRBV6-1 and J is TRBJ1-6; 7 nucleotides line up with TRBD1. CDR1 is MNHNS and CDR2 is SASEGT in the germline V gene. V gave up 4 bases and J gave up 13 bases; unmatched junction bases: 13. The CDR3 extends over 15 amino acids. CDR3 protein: CASSVQRQGGAPLHF. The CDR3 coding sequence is TGTGCCAGCAGTGTACAGAGACAGGGTGGCGCGCCCCTCCACTTT.

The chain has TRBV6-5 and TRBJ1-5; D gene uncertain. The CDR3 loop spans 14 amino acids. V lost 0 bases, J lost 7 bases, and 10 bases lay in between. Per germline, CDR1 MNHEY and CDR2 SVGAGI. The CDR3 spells CASSYSEGRQPQHF. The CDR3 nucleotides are TGTGCCAGCAGTTACTCGGAAGGGAGGCAGCCCCAGCATTTT.